The 2 T cell receptor beta chains reported below all come from one sample, sequenced in a study of blood T cell repertoires in COVID-19. TCRdb's copy holds only in-frame clones and misses some; the assay was immunoSEQ multiplex PCR. Among about 220,000 clones listed, around four fifths were seen once. The sample taken for sequencing was peripheral blood. The receptors stem from a woman in her fifties or sixties who had recovered from COVID-19.

The chain uses TRBV10-2 and TRBJ2-7; TRBD2 matches 8 bases. The CDR3 sequence is 14 residues long. CDR1 is WSHSY and CDR2 is SAAADI in the germline V gene. V dropped 3 bases and J dropped 2; count of bases not matched to a gene: 3. Here the CDR3 DNA reads TGCGCCAGCAGTGACGGGGGGGAACCCTACGAGCAGTACTTC. It specifies CASSDGGEPYEQYF.

This chain uses TRBV19 with TRBJ1-2, with 7 bases that match TRBD1. The germline gives CDR1 LNHDA, CDR2 SQIVND (reference sequence). J gave up 4 bases and V 4 bases, and 6 bases lay outside the gene matches. There are 14 residues in the CDR3. The CDR3 coding sequence is TGTGCCAGTAGTAGACAGGGTGAAGGCTATGGCTACACCTTC. Translated, it gives CASSRQGEGYGYTF.